The sequence of this T cell receptor beta chain was determined in a study of blood T cell repertoires in COVID-19. Overall study context: Researchers got acute and convalescent COVID-19 samples from the United States, Italy and Spain. In each case, the material was cDNA or gDNA derived from T cells, B-cell-depleted T cells, or PBMCs.

CDR3 length: 15 amino acids. V was clipped by 3 bases and J by 7 bases; unmatched bases: 11. The V gene's germline CDR1 is MNHNS and CDR2 SASEGT. Original analysis: The authors estimated nucleated cell counts from reference gene primer amplification. Sequenced by immunoSEQ multiplex PCR; TCRdb stores in-frame clones only, minus some. V, J and clone size derive from that table, while D and trimming were established from the DNA sequence. The table includes approximately 100,000 clones, approximately 80% detected once. The origin of this receptor is a human donor in a cohort sampled during active COVID-19. Sequenced sample: peripheral blood. The V and J genes are TRBV6-1 and TRBJ1-1; 7 bases agree with TRBD1. The CDR3 protein is CASSDAGKGAFEAFF. CDR3 DNA sequence: TGTGCCAGCAGTGATGCTGGGAAGGGGGCGTTTGAAGCTTTCTTT.